Listed below are T cell receptor beta chains from one sample, sequenced in a study of a mutant IDH1 vaccine in newly diagnosed glioma. Their specific antigens are unknown. TCRdb's table, derived via immunoSEQ multiplex PCR, lists solely in-frame clones and lacks some. The sample contains around 30,000 clones, approximately 80% of which appear only once. The sequencing used PBMCs, collected from a glioma patient whose treatment included an IDH1 peptide vaccine. The receptors derive from a woman aged 18-30 years with glioma. CDR3s include the opening cysteine and the closing phenylalanine or tryptophan. The D gene is left open where the match is weak. Expanded clones get a size class; other rows say once, few or many, or leave the size out.

v_call	j_call	clone_size	d_call	cdr3_aa	cdr3_nt
TRBV6-5	TRBJ1-6	NA	NA	CASSGTGLRNSPLHF	TGTGCCAGCAGTGGCACAGGGTTACGGAATTCACCCCTCCACTTT
TRBV12-5	TRBJ2-7	NA	TRBD2	CASAQTSVYEQYF	TGTGCTAGTGCCCAGACTAGCGTTTACGAGCAGTACTTC
TRBV5-4	TRBJ2-7	NA	TRBD1	CASRGTGTSYEQYF	TGTGCCAGCAGGGGGACAGGTACCTCCTACGAGCAGTACTTC
TRBV6-5	TRBJ1-1	NA	TRBD1	CASSYSQGVATEAFF	TGTGCCAGCAGTTACTCACAGGGGGTGGCCACTGAAGCTTTCTTT
TRBV6-5	TRBJ2-1	NA	TRBD2	CASKLAGGSYNEQFF	TGTGCCAGCAAGCTAGCGGGAGGATCCTACAATGAGCAGTTCTTC
TRBV6-4	TRBJ2-1	NA	TRBD2	CASSALAGEGGNEQFF	TGTGCCAGCAGTGCATTAGCGGGAGAGGGAGGCAATGAGCAGTTCTTC
TRBV6-5	TRBJ1-4	NA	NA	CASTKRGLNEKLFF	TGTGCCAGCACCAAAAGGGGCCTTAATGAAAAACTGTTTTTT
TRBV5-1	TRBJ2-1	NA	TRBD2	CASSLGLGGVYNEQFF	TGCGCCAGCAGCTTGGGGCTCGGGGGGGTCTACAATGAGCAGTTCTTC
TRBV25-1	TRBJ2-3	NA	NA	CATEADTQYF	TGTGCCACCGAGGCAGATACGCAGTATTTT
TRBV4-1	TRBJ1-1	NA	NA	CASSQLEGGTEAFF	TGCGCCAGCAGCCAGTTGGAAGGGGGAACTGAAGCTTTCTTT
TRBV29-1	TRBJ2-7	NA	TRBD1	CSVELQGKNEQYF	TGCAGCGTTGAACTACAGGGGAAGAACGAGCAGTACTTC
TRBV25-1	TRBJ1-1	NA	NA	CASSVAANTEAFF	TGTGCCAGCAGTGTGGCAGCCAACACTGAAGCTTTCTTT
TRBV7-9	TRBJ2-1	NA	NA	CASSLSGGGSLGNEQFF	TGTGCCAGCAGCCTTTCGGGGGGCGGGAGCCTGGGCAATGAGCAGTTCTTC
TRBV19	TRBJ2-7	NA	NA	CASSTKQGGEQYF	TGTGCCAGTAGTACGAAACAGGGAGGCGAGCAGTACTTC
TRBV6-1	TRBJ1-2	NA	TRBD1	CASSEEAGGSGYTF	TGTGCCAGCAGTGAAGAAGCAGGGGGATCTGGCTACACCTTC
TRBV19	TRBJ2-1	NA	NA	CASSSDLYNEQFF	TGTGCCAGTAGTTCGGACTTATACAATGAGCAGTTCTTC
TRBV28	TRBJ2-7	NA	TRBD1	CASSFPGQGDEQYF	TGTGCCAGCAGTTTCCCCGGACAGGGAGACGAGCAGTACTTC
TRBV27	TRBJ2-3	NA	NA	CASSFTTDTQYF	TGTGCCAGCAGTTTTACAACAGATACGCAGTATTTT
TRBV7-2	TRBJ2-1	once	NA	CASSLVSGTIYNEQFF	TGTGCCAGCAGCTTAGTTTCAGGGACAATATACAATGAGCAGTTCTTC
TRBV7-8	TRBJ1-2	NA	NA	CASSANGQINYGYTF	TGTGCCAGCAGCGCCAACGGACAGATTAACTATGGCTACACCTTC
TRBV2	TRBJ2-1	NA	TRBD1	CASIRDRAGNEQFF	TGTGCCAGCATTAGGGACAGGGCGGGCAATGAGCAGTTCTTC
TRBV10-3	TRBJ1-2	NA	NA	CAISESSGGRGGYTF	TGTGCCATCAGTGAAAGTTCTGGGGGTCGTGGCGGCTACACCTTC
TRBV5-4	TRBJ2-7	NA	TRBD1	CASRPDRVSSYEQYF	TGTGCCAGCAGGCCCGACAGGGTAAGCTCCTACGAGCAGTACTTC
TRBV11-2	TRBJ2-3	NA	NA	CASSLDGVSYTDTQYF	TGTGCCAGCAGCTTAGATGGTGTGTCTTACACAGATACGCAGTATTTT
TRBV20-1	TRBJ2-7	NA	NA	CSASGGEQYF	TGCAGTGCTAGCGGTGGGGAGCAGTACTTC
TRBV19	TRBJ1-2	NA	NA	CASSAQREGRNGYTF	TGTGCCAGTAGTGCCCAACGGGAGGGTAGGAATGGCTACACCTTC
TRBV15	TRBJ1-1	few	NA	CATSSFANTEAFF	TGTGCCACCAGCAGTTTTGCGAACACTGAAGCTTTCTTT
TRBV2	TRBJ1-1	NA	TRBD1	CASSVWDRGAEAFF	TGTGCCAGCAGTGTATGGGACAGGGGCGCTGAAGCTTTCTTT
TRBV28	TRBJ2-7	NA	TRBD2	CASTSSGGYEQYF	TGTGCCAGCACTTCGTCGGGGGGCTACGAGCAGTACTTC
TRBV6-1	TRBJ1-1	NA	NA	CASSHRENTEAFF	TGTGCCAGCAGCCACAGGGAGAACACTGAAGCTTTCTTT
TRBV7-2	TRBJ2-3	NA	NA	CASSHGRALRRLSTDTQYF	TGTGCCAGCAGCCATGGGAGAGCCTTACGACGACTTAGCACAGATACGCAGTATTTT
TRBV7-9	TRBJ1-5	NA	NA	CASSPGTGNSNQPQHF	TGTGCCAGCAGCCCCGGGACGGGGAATAGCAATCAGCCCCAGCATTTT
TRBV13	TRBJ2-7	once	NA	CASSLNQPYEQYF	TGTGCCAGCAGCCTTAATCAACCCTACGAGCAGTACTTC
TRBV6-4	TRBJ1-2	NA	TRBD1	CASSRTGQGTPNYGYTF	TGTGCCAGCAGCCGAACGGGACAGGGGACCCCGAACTATGGCTACACCTTC
TRBV30	TRBJ1-6	NA	NA	CAWKQGSGVDSPLHF	TGTGCCTGGAAACAGGGAAGTGGCGTTGATTCACCCCTCCACTTT
TRBV11-2	TRBJ2-7	NA	TRBD2	CASSLLYSGSYEQYF	TGTGCCAGCAGCTTATTGTATAGCGGGAGCTACGAGCAGTACTTC
TRBV11-2	TRBJ2-7	NA	NA	CASSLSLGDPYEQYF	TGTGCCAGCAGCTTATCTTTAGGAGATCCCTACGAGCAGTACTTC
TRBV5-5	TRBJ2-5	NA	NA	CASSLLGAQYF	TGTGCCAGCAGCTTGTTGGGGGCCCAGTACTTC
TRBV4-1	TRBJ2-3	NA	TRBD1	CASSRQGMQDTQYF	TGCGCCAGCAGCCGACAGGGGATGCAAGATACGCAGTATTTT
TRBV5-5	TRBJ1-5	NA	NA	CASSLVSQTGQPQHF	TGTGCCAGCAGCTTGGTGAGTCAGACCGGTCAGCCCCAGCATTTT
TRBV7-9	TRBJ2-2	NA	NA	CASSLVGRWPGELFF	TGTGCCAGCAGCTTAGTAGGTCGGTGGCCCGGGGAGCTGTTTTTT
TRBV7-9	TRBJ2-7	few	NA	CASSPGNTYEQYF	TGTGCCAGCAGCCCCGGGAATACCTACGAGCAGTACTTC
TRBV10-3	TRBJ1-4	once	NA	CAISDTATNEKLFF	TGTGCCATCAGTGATACGGCAACTAATGAAAAACTGTTTTTT
TRBV12-5	TRBJ2-5	NA	NA	CASGLAATYQETQYF	TGTGCTAGTGGTTTGGCGGCGACCTACCAAGAGACCCAGTACTTC
TRBV4-3	TRBJ2-6	NA	NA	CASSQADSNSGANVLTF	TGCGCCAGCAGCCAAGCGGACAGTAACTCTGGGGCCAACGTCCTGACTTTC
TRBV7-8	TRBJ1-2	NA	NA	CASSLGGGGRYGYTF	TGTGCCAGCAGCTTAGGAGGGGGGGGTCGGTATGGCTACACCTTC
TRBV7-2	TRBJ2-5	NA	TRBD1	CASSSTGGTGGVTQYF	TGTGCCAGCAGTTCTACGGGTGGGACAGGGGGTGTGACCCAGTACTTC
TRBV5-4	TRBJ1-1	NA	TRBD1	CASSFTTGGGGTEAFF	TGTGCCAGCAGCTTCACGACAGGGGGGGGAGGCACTGAAGCTTTCTTT
TRBV29-1	TRBJ1-6	NA	TRBD1	CSVVLDETGLGSPLHF	TGCAGCGTTGTACTGGACGAGACAGGGTTGGGTTCACCCCTCCACTTT
TRBV27	TRBJ2-2	NA	NA	CASSHSTTGELFF	TGTGCCAGCAGTCATAGTACTACCGGGGAGCTGTTTTTT
TRBV2	TRBJ1-6	NA	TRBD1	CASRPGTGGRSYNSPLHF	TGTGCCAGCAGACCCGGGACAGGGGGTCGGTCCTATAATTCACCCCTCCACTTT
TRBV5-4	TRBJ2-7	NA	NA	CASSLSQRPYEQYF	TGTGCCAGCAGCTTGAGTCAGAGACCCTACGAGCAGTACTTC
TRBV4-1	TRBJ2-5	NA	NA	CASSRRLVPGWETQYF	TGCGCCAGCAGCCGAAGACTAGTCCCCGGATGGGAGACCCAGTACTTC
TRBV6-6	TRBJ1-1	few	NA	CASTLVNTEAFF	TGTGCCAGCACGCTCGTGAACACTGAAGCTTTCTTT
TRBV9	TRBJ2-1	once	TRBD1	CASSATGVSYNEQFF	TGTGCCAGCAGCGCGACAGGGGTTAGCTACAATGAGCAGTTCTTC